This T cell receptor beta chain came from a study of blood T cell repertoires in COVID-19 (dated by TCRdb to about 2020). Regarding the complete study: Samples covering the acute and convalescent phases of COVID-19 were provided by collaborators in the United States, Italy and Spain. The material from the prospective study consisted of cDNA or gDNA derived from T cells, B-cell-depleted T cells, or PBMCs. Deeply sampled blood TCRbeta repertoires from subjects exposed to, actively infected with, or recovered from COVID-19 were included in the dataset. The repertoires were made available in a free public database intended to serve as a resource for research on the immune response to SARS-CoV-2. Samples came from the ongoing ImmuneRACE study (first 160 participants) plus 1,254 subjects from 6 global collaborators. A de-identified subject ID, COVID-19 status, age in years and sex were almost always included in the sample metadata. HLA class I and class II types, where available, came from metadata supplied by the sample provider rather than from assay-based typing. Paper-wide results and their limitations: The quantity of clinical and demographic metadata differed by source and by participant and was supplied without curation.

The collaborating institutions used their own protocols to collect whole blood in K2EDTA tubes. For TCRbeta analysis, collaborator samples were shipped as frozen whole blood, as isolated PBMCs, or as DNA extracted from either sample type. The germline V gene yields SNHLY for CDR1 and FYNNEI for CDR2. Reading from cysteine to phenylalanine, the CDR3 counts 13 amino acids. The DNA shown is the 39-base CDR3, in frame from base 1. V is cut by 4 bases and J by 5 bases, and the space between the germline ends is 11 bases. TCRbeta CDR3 regions were amplified from genomic DNA by means of the immunoSEQ Assay, a bias-controlled multiplex PCR. The study's processing was this. The number of nucleated cells in each sample was estimated by amplification of reference gene primers within the assay. To quantify the absolute abundance of each unique TCRbeta CDR3 rearrangement, sequence reads were collapsed and filtered. For each sample, productive Simpson clonality was calculated as the square root of Simpson's diversity index across productive rearrangements. In its TCRdb copy, this immuneACCESS table keeps in-frame sequences only and misses some clones. Where compared with another copy, unresolved V genes explain less than half of these, and the others have no known cause. D and trimming come from the DNA, and the V and J calls and clone size come from that table. Here the sample has 100,000 to 120,000 clones; under 85% occur a single time. Of the sample, about 3.8% falls within the top ten clones.

A note on this clone: The specificity of this receptor is unknown. No qualities accompany the bases; no much larger clone lies one base away.

This TCR was sampled from a woman in her seventies with acute or convalescent COVID-19. The V gene is TRBV2 and the J gene is TRBJ2-5; the D segment cannot be called with confidence. The sample comprised peripheral blood. The CDR3 loop reads CASSVLLRETQYF. The nucleotides are TGTGCCAGCAGTGTCCTTCTCAGGGAGACCCAGTACTTC.